This TCR beta chain stems from a study of cytomegalovirus exposure and HLA in healthy donors. Looking at the study overall: Counted in an early data release were about 85 million unique TCRs from HLA-typed donors.

Broader study findings: Later work found that TCR association rates differed between HLA loci; DRB1 had the most and HLA-C the fewest. Researchers reported in a later analysis that a missense DCLRE1C variant was tied to TCR beta V- and J-gene trimming. The later analysis indicated that the majority of CMV-associated TCR beta chains appeared HLA-restricted.

This CDR3 is 13 amino acids long. V lost 0 bases and J 1 base, leaving 6 bases between the germline ends. The germline CDR1 and CDR2 sequences are SQVTM and ANQGSEA. PCR involved 60 Vbeta and 13 Jbeta primers. The repertoire was sequenced with immunoSEQ multiplex PCR; TCRdb's copy has only in-frame clones and lacks some. This table has under 200,000 clones, 70% to 80% appearing once. To note about this clone: Its antigen is currently unknown.

Sequencing was performed on PBMCs. This chain links TRBV29-1 with TRBJ1-2; D remains unclear. This sequence originates from a man aged 55-75 years in good health and CMV-seronegative. The CDR3 spells CSVEDGSNYGYTF. The CDR3, as DNA: TGCAGCGTTGAAGACGGGAGTAACTATGGCTACACCTTC.